Presented here are 24 T cell receptor beta chains from one specimen sequenced in a study of spatial heterogeneity in lung cancer. Sample time point: sample taken at primary tumor resection. Their antigens remain unidentified. Study results and limitations: Within tumors, counts of expanded alpha and beta TCRs tracked tumor mutation counts.

MiXCR, run by TCRdb on the 5' RACE reads, gives a single entry per CDR3 protein. The sample records about 15,000 distinct CDR3 sequences, under 7.5% being singletons. The specimen comprised lung tumor tissue, sampled at surgery. Receptors were obtained from a male donor with early-stage non-small cell lung cancer.

This clonotype was found many times. The rearrangement links TRBV29-1 to TRBJ1-3; D gene ambiguous. The CDR3 is 13 residues long. Germline V lookup: CDR1 SQVTM, CDR2 ANQGSEA. Trimming pared 6 bases from V and 0 bases from J, leaving 9 bases between. CDR3 sequence reads: CSVQRGSGNTIYF. CDR3 in DNA: TGCAGCGTCCAGCGAGGCTCTGGAAACACCATATATTTT.

The chain couples TRBV7-9 to TRBJ2-5; maybe TRBD1 (6 bases). The germline V and J ends were trimmed by 1 base and 1 base, with 13 bases remaining between them. Germline CDR1 reads SEHNR; CDR2 reads FQNEAQ (reference sequence). This CDR3 spans 16 amino acids. This CDR3 is CASSLGTATFQETQYF. In DNA, the CDR3 is TGTGCCAGCAGCTTAGGGACAGCGACTTTCCAAGAGACCCAGTACTTC.

This clonotype was recorded at least ten times. The gene calls are TRBV7-2 and TRBJ1-1; a possible D gene is TRBD1 (5 bases). The CDR3 totals 14 residues. Per germline, CDR1 SGHTA and CDR2 FQGNSA. Trimming left V 5 bases short and J 0 bases short, with 10 bases between. Here the CDR3 DNA reads TGTGCCAGCAGCCCCAGACAGTTGAACACTGAAGCTTTCTTT. Protein: CASSPRQLNTEAFF.

This clonotype was seen a few times. The rearrangement uses TRBV29-1 and TRBJ2-5; D is possibly TRBD2 (7 bases). Germline CDR1 SQVTM, CDR2 ANQGSEA. Between the trimmed V and J ends, which lost 4 bases and 1 base, there was a span of 16 bases. The CDR3 totals 15 residues. CDR3 sequence (DNA): TGCAGCGTTGGGGGGCCGGGGGGTCCCCAAGAGACCCAGTACTTC. Translated, it gives CSVGGPGGPQETQYF.

In its sample, this clonotype was seen many times. The V call is TRBV4-1, the J call TRBJ2-3, with D uncertain. Germline V gene data show CDR1 as MGHRA and CDR2 as YSYEKL. With 4 bases removed from V and 0 bases from J, the gap between germline ends came to 8 bases. The CDR3 has 14 residues. CDR3 loop: CASSLPGSTDTQYF. Written as DNA, the CDR3 is TGCGCCAGCAGCCTTCCCGGTAGCACAGATACGCAGTATTTT.

This chain links TRBV7-3 with TRBJ2-3; 7 nucleotides match TRBD2. CDR3 length: 14 amino acids. Germline V gene sequence: CDR1 SGHTA, CDR2 FQGTGA. V shed 4 bases and J 7 bases; nucleotides not matched to a gene: 8. The CDR3 loop reads CASSSTRDYNTQYF. Written as DNA, the CDR3 is TGTGCCAGCAGCTCAACCCGGGACTACAATACGCAGTATTTT.

Relative to its sample, this clonotype is medium-sized. The rearrangement joins TRBV7-9 to TRBJ1-5; 9 bases agree with TRBD1. V lost 0 bases, J lost 0 bases, and 0 bases stayed unmatched. Germline CDR1 SEHNR, CDR2 FQNEAQ (reference sequence). This CDR3 is 16 amino acids long. CDR3 sequence: CASSLATGGSNQPQHF. CDR3 bases: TGTGCCAGCAGCTTAGCGACAGGGGGTAGCAATCAGCCCCAGCATTTT.

This clonotype was seen repeatedly, ten times or more. This rearrangement joins TRBV20-1 to TRBJ1-4; D is possibly TRBD1 (6 bases). Germline CDR1 is DFQATT and CDR2 is SNEGSKA (reference sequence). The CDR3 extends over 15 amino acids. V was cut by 0 bases and J by 3 bases, with 11 bases left in between. CDR3: CSARDWGAANEKLFF. The CDR3 nucleotides are TGCAGTGCTAGAGATTGGGGGGCGGCTAATGAAAAACTGTTTTTT.

The chain links TRBV6-6 to TRBJ2-1; D is ambiguous. Trimming left V 10 bases short and J 5 bases short, with 9 bases between. Per germline, CDR1 MNHNY and CDR2 SVGAGI (reference sequence). The CDR3 contains 11 residues. The CDR3, as DNA: TGTGCCACCCGAGGTAACAATGAGCAGTTCTTC. The encoded protein is CATRGNNEQFF.

The table lists this clonotype with many counts. V is TRBV19 and J is TRBJ1-2; D not certain. V shed 3 bases and J shed 14 bases, with 22 bases lying between them. Germline lookup yields CDR1 LNHDA and CDR2 SQIVND (reference sequence). This CDR3 is 14 amino acids long. The CDR3 loop is CASSIQDSPSKRTF. Here the CDR3 DNA reads TGTGCCAGTAGTATTCAGGATAGTCCATCCAAGAGAACCTTC.

This clonotype is categorized as medium-sized. In nucleotides, the CDR3 is TGTGCCAGCAGCTTAGGGACGGGAAACACTGAAGCTTTCTTT. This sequence encodes CASSLGTGNTEAFF. The chain uses TRBV5-5 and TRBJ1-1; TRBD1 might be the D (5 bases). The CDR3 consists of 14 residues. The ends were cut back, 2 bases at V and 2 bases at J, with 10 bases in the middle. Per the germline V gene, CDR1 is SGHKS and CDR2 is YYEKEE (reference sequence).

Many counts were recorded for this clonotype. J is TRBJ2-2 and V is TRBV6-5; TRBD2 aligns across 14 bases. The CDR3 loop spans 16 amino acids. The V segment lost 2 bases and the J segment 8 bases; nucleotides outside the gene matches: 4. Germline V gene lookup returns CDR1 MNHEY and CDR2 SVGAGI. As DNA, the CDR3 is TGTGCCAGCAGTTACGGGACTAGCGGGAGACTAGGGGAGCTGTTTTTT. This sequence encodes CASSYGTSGRLGELFF.

The J gene is TRBJ2-1, the V gene TRBV27; a weak D match, TRBD1 (6 bases). The V end was cut by 7 bases, the J end by 6 bases, with 19 bases between. This CDR3 comprises 15 residues. Per the germline V gene, CDR1 is MNHEY and CDR2 is SMNVEV (reference sequence). The CDR3 bases are TGTGCCAGCAAGTCTACACAGGGATCGTTCAATGAGCAGTTCTTC. It codes for CASKSTQGSFNEQFF.

This clonotype was counted only a few times. The chain links TRBV5-4 to TRBJ1-2; maybe TRBD1 (6 bases). The CDR3 is 13 residues long. Germline V gene lookup returns CDR1 SGHNT and CDR2 YYREEE (reference sequence). Trimming pared 4 bases from V and 4 bases from J, leaving 11 bases between. CDR3 protein: CASSKDRSYGYTF. The CDR3, as DNA: TGTGCCAGCAGCAAGGACAGATCCTATGGCTACACCTTC.

This clonotype was seen more than once but under ten times. The chain recombines TRBV5-6 with TRBJ1-6; tentative D call: TRBD1 (5 bases). Germline V gene sequence: CDR1 SGHDT, CDR2 YYEEEE. With 4 bases removed from V and 6 bases from J, the gap between germline ends came to 14 bases. The CDR3 loop spans 15 amino acids. The CDR3 loop is CASSAQGVSNSPLHF. In DNA, the CDR3 is TGTGCCAGCAGCGCCCAAGGGGTATCTAATTCACCCCTCCACTTT. The complete variable domain, with remaining parts taken from reference TRBV5-6 and TRBJ1-6, reads DAGVTQSPTHLIKTRGQQVTLRCSPKSGHDTVSWYQQALGQGPQFIFQYYEEEERQRGNFPDRFSGHQFPNYSSELNVNALLLGDSALYLCASSAQGVSNSPLHFGNGTRLTVT.

The rearrangement links TRBV20-1 to TRBJ2-7; 10 nucleotides line up with TRBD2. The germline CDR1 and CDR2 sequences are DFQATT and SNEGSKA (reference sequence). The CDR3 is 13 residues long. The ends lost 5 bases at V and 9 bases at J; junction bases unmatched: 10. DNA of the CDR3: TGCAGTGCTCGGACTAGCGGTGGGAGCGGGCAGTACTTC. Its protein is CSARTSGGSGQYF.

There are many counts of this clonotype. This sequence joins TRBV11-3 and TRBJ1-2; D gene uncertain. The CDR3 has 15 amino acids. Trimming removed 2 bases from V and 1 base from J, with 11 bases in between. Germline V gives CDR1 SGHNT, CDR2 YENEEA. DNA of the CDR3: TGTGCCAGCAGCTTAAGACCCGGGGTTAACTATGGCTACACCTTC. Translating it yields CASSLRPGVNYGYTF.

This clonotype showed up many times. The V gene is TRBV5-6, the J gene TRBJ2-3, with 14 positions matching TRBD2. The CDR3 contains 17 residues. With 3 bases clipped from V and 4 bases from J, the junction kept 7 bases outside the gene matches. Germline assignment: CDR1 SGHDT and CDR2 YYEEEE. The CDR3 loop reads CASSWGLAGAPPDTQYF. In DNA, the CDR3 is TGTGCCAGCAGCTGGGGACTAGCGGGAGCCCCCCCAGATACGCAGTATTTT.

This clonotype was recorded a few times. The V and J genes are TRBV20-1 and TRBJ2-7, with D perhaps being TRBD1 or TRBD2 (5 bases each). Germline CDR1 is DFQATT and CDR2 is SNEGSKA (reference sequence). CDR3 length: 11 amino acids. The V end lost 1 base, the J end lost 4 bases, and 5 bases lay between the germline ends. CDR3 sequence reads: CSARGGYEQYF. CDR3 sequence (DNA): TGCAGTGCTAGAGGGGGGTACGAGCAGTACTTC.

This clonotype has at least ten counts. This chain joins TRBV10-3 and TRBJ1-2; TRBD1 aligns across 10 bases. Germline V gene lookup returns CDR1 ENHRY and CDR2 SYGVKD. This CDR3 region has 14 residues. The junction had 3 bases not matched to a gene; V was cut back by 4 bases and J by 4 bases. For the CDR3, the DNA is TGTGCCATCAGTGTTGGGACAGGGGCCTATGGCTACACCTTC. It is translated as CAISVGTGAYGYTF.

This clonotype has a count of ten or more. The V gene is TRBV2, the J gene TRBJ1-2; no definite D call. CDR3 length: 12 residues. V was shortened by 3 bases and J by 8 bases, with 10 bases between the two germline ends. The V gene's germline CDR1 is SNHLY and CDR2 FYNNEI. The CDR3 DNA reads as TGTGCCAGCAGTGACGGTCGGCGGGGCTACACCTTC. Its protein is CASSDGRRGYTF.

The table lists this clonotype with a few counts. The genes are TRBV24-1 and TRBJ2-2; D unclear. Germline lookup yields CDR1 KGHDR and CDR2 SFDVKD. The length of the CDR3 is 15 residues. V lost 1 base to trimming and J lost 3 bases, with 8 bases between them. This CDR3 is CATSDFAGDTGELFF. The CDR3 nucleotides read TGTGCCACCAGTGATTTTGCCGGCGACACCGGGGAGCTGTTTTTT.

The rearrangement joins TRBV20-1 to TRBJ2-7; D possibly uses TRBD1 or TRBD2 (6 bases each). CDR1 is DFQATT and CDR2 is SNEGSKA in the germline V gene (reference sequence). The V and J ends lost 1 base and 6 bases respectively, with 10 bases between them. The CDR3 covers 12 residues. The CDR3 here is CSARGGGGEQYF. The CDR3 DNA sequence: TGCAGTGCTAGAGGAGGGGGAGGCGAGCAGTACTTC.

This clonotype was observed many times. V usage is TRBV30 and J usage is TRBJ1-5, with D possibly being TRBD1 (5 bases). CDR3 size: 13 residues. CDR1 and CDR2 from the germline V gene are GTSNPN and SVGIG (reference sequence). The V and J ends lost 2 bases and 6 bases respectively, with 11 bases between them. The CDR3 region has the DNA TGTGCCTGGAGTACCACCCAGGGTCAGCCCCAGCATTTT. Its translation is CAWSTTQGQPQHF.